This T cell receptor (beta chain) was sequenced in a study of spatial heterogeneity in lung cancer. Whole-study context: Detection consistently captured more beta-chain sequences than alpha-chain sequences. There were, on average, more than ten raw-read appearances for each unique TCR and UMI combination.

In this sample, this clonotype turned up many times. This beta chain slipped into a library made for alpha chains as a stray read, so its size is not meaningful. As to time point: sample taken at primary tumor resection. From germline, CDR1 is SGHRS and CDR2 YFSETQ. This CDR3 is 14 amino acids long. The V and J ends lost 4 bases and 0 bases respectively, with 11 bases between them. Single TCR cDNA molecules each had their own unique molecular identifier. TCRdb re-analysed the 5' RACE reads in MiXCR, keeping a single row per CDR3 protein. The profile shows about 15,000 distinct CDR3 sequences, roughly 3.6% of them singletons.

The rearrangement links TRBV5-1 to TRBJ2-7; no definite D call. Sequenced material: normal lung tissue next to the tumor, taken at surgery. This TCR derives from a male donor with early-stage non-small cell lung cancer. CDR3: CASSPSVSSYEQYF. In DNA, the CDR3 is TGCGCCAGCAGCCCTTCAGTCAGCTCCTACGAGCAGTACTTC.